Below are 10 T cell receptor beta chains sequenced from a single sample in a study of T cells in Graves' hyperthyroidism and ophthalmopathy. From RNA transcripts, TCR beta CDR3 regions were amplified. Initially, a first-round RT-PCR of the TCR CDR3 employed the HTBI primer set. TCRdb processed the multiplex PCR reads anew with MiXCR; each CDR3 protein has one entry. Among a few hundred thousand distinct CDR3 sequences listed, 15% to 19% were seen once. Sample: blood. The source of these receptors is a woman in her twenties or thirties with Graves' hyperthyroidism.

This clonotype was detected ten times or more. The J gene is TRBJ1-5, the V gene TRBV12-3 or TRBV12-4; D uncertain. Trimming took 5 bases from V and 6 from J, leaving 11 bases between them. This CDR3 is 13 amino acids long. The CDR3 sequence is CASSPSPIQPQHF. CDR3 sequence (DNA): TGTGCCAGCAGTCCGTCCCCAATTCAGCCCCAGCATTTT.

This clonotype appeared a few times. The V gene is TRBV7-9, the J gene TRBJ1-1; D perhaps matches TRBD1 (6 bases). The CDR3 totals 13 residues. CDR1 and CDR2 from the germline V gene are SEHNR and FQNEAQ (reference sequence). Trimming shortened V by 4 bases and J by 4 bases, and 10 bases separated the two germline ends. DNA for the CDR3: TGTGCCAGCAGCTGGAAAGGGGGCACTGAAGCTTTCTTT. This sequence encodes CASSWKGGTEAFF.

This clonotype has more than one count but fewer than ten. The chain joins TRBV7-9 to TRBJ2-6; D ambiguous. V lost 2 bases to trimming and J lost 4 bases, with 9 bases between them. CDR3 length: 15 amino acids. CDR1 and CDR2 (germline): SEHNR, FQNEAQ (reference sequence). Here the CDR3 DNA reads TGTGCCAGCAGCTTATTTGCGACCGGGGCCAACGTCCTGACTTTC. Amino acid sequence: CASSLFATGANVLTF.

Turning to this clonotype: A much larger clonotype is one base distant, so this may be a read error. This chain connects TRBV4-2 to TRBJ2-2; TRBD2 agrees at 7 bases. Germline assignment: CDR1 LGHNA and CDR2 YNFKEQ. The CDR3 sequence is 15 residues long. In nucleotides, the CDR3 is TGTGCCAGCAGCCTAGCAGCGGGATACACCAGGGAGCTGTTTTTT. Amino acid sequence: CASSLAAGYTRELFF.

The CDR3: CSASRGNSNQPQHF. The DNA of the CDR3 is TGCAGTGCTAGTCGAGGAAATAGCAATCAGCCCCAGCATTTT. This chain joins TRBV20-1 and TRBJ1-5; D call uncertain. V was pared by 3 bases and J by 0 bases, with 9 bases between. CDR1 DFQATT and CDR2 SNEGSKA come from the germline V gene (reference sequence). The CDR3 is made up of 14 amino acids.

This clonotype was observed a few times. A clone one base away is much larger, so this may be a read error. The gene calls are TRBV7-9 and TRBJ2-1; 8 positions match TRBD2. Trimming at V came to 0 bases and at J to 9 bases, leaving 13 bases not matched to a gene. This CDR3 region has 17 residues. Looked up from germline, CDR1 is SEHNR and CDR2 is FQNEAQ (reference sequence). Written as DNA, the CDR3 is TGTGCCAGCAGCTTAGCGCTGGCGGGAGGCTCTCTGGGTGAGCAGTTCTTC. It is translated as CASSLALAGGSLGEQFF.

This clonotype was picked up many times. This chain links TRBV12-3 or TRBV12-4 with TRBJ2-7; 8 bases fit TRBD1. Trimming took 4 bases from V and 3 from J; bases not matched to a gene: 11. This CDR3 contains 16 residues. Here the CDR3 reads CASSSWDRDRNYEQYF. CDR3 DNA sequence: TGTGCCAGCAGTTCTTGGGACCGGGACAGGAACTACGAGCAGTACTTC.

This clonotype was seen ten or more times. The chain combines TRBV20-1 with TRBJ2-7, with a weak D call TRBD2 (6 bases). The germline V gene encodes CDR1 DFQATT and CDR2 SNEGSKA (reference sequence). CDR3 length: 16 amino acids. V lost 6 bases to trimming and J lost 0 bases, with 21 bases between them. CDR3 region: CSATAPAGRSSYEQYF. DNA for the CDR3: TGCAGTGCGACAGCTCCTGCGGGGCGAAGCTCCTACGAGCAGTACTTC.

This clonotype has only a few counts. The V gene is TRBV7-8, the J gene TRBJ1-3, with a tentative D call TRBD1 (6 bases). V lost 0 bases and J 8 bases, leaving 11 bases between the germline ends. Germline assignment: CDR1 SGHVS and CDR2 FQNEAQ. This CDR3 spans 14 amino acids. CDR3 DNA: TGTGCCAGCAGCTTAGCTGGAGCAGGGGACACCATATATTTT. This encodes CASSLAGAGDTIYF.

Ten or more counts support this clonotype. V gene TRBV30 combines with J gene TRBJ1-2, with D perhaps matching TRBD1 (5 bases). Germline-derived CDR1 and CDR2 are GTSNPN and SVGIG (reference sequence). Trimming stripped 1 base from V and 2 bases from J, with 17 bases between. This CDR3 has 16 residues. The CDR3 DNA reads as TGTGCCTGGAGTGCCAACCGGCGGGGCTTAAACTATGGCTACACCTTC. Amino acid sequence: CAWSANRRGLNYGYTF.